This T cell receptor beta chain was documented in a study of blood T cell repertoires in COVID-19. This clone was detected a few times. The table came from immunoSEQ multiplex PCR; TCRdb's copy has only in-frame clones and leaves some out. The data show 150,000 or so clones, roughly 83% seen once. The CDR3 consists of 12 residues. In germline, CDR1 is GTSNPN, CDR2 SVGIG (reference sequence). Germline trimming cut 5 bases from V and 4 bases from J; bases unmatched to any gene: 2. The V and J genes are TRBV30 and TRBJ1-5; the match to TRBD1 covers 7 bases. The sample comprised PBMCs or T cells enriched from blood (not recorded which). The receptor was derived from a man between 65 and 85 years old who had been exposed to COVID-19. CDR3 region: CAWGTENQPQHF. The CDR3 coding sequence is TGTGCCTGGGGGACAGAAAATCAGCCCCAGCATTTT.